Below are 9 T cell receptor beta chains sequenced from a single sample in a study of shared T cell receptors in the human thymus. Sequencing used immunoSEQ multiplex PCR; TCRdb keeps in-frame clones, though not all of them. The sample records 550,000 to 800,000 clones, 70% to 90% being singletons. In addition, the sample was reused for a study of human thymus T cells.

The sequenced sample consisted of thymocytes. Receptor source: a girl in the first two years of life with a congenital heart defect.

The rearrangement uses TRBV28 and TRBJ2-7; TRBD2 might be the D (5 bases). This CDR3 comprises 19 residues. V was clipped by 1 base and J by 5 bases, with 27 bases between them. Looked up from germline, CDR1 is MDHEN and CDR2 is SYDVKM. This CDR3 is CASSLYTSVVQRNFHEQYF. Here the CDR3 DNA reads TGTGCCAGCAGTTTATATACCTCAGTCGTTCAGCGGAACTTCCACGAGCAGTACTTC.

V gene TRBV28 combines with J gene TRBJ2-5; D unresolved. The J call may be mistaken, given a closer DNA end match to TRBJ2-7. CDR3 length: 12 residues. Germline CDR1 MDHEN, CDR2 SYDVKM. CDR3 nucleotides: TGTGCCAGCATCGCGGCCTCCTACGAGCAGTACTTC. This codes for CASIAASYEQYF.

This clone turned up a few times. The V call is TRBV6-1, the J call TRBJ2-7; TRBD1 agrees at 8 bases. The CDR3 extends over 14 amino acids. After removal of 2 bases from V and 2 bases from J, the junction contained 2 bases not matched to a gene. Germline CDR1 MNHNS, CDR2 SASEGT. Here the CDR3 DNA reads TGTGCCAGCAGTGAAACAGGGGGTGCCTACGAGCAGTACTTC. Residues: CASSETGGAYEQYF.

The chain joins TRBV28 to TRBJ1-1; TRBD1 aligns across 7 bases. Trimming at V came to 2 bases and at J to 1 base, leaving 7 bases not matched to a gene. Germline assignment: CDR1 MDHEN and CDR2 SYDVKM. The CDR3 extends over 16 amino acids. CDR3 bases: TGTGCCAGCAGTTTAAGGGACAGTAATTCGAACACTGAAGCTTTCTTT. Its translation: CASSLRDSNSNTEAFF.

A few counts support this clone. The chain combines TRBV7-8 with TRBJ2-7, with 9 bases aligning to TRBD1. Germline CDR1 SGHVS, CDR2 FQNEAQ. The CDR3 has 16 residues. V shed 1 base, J shed 4 bases, and the junction held 8 bases outside the gene matches. For the CDR3, the DNA is TGTGCCAGCAGCTTAGAGGGGGACAGGGCGGTGTACGAGCAGTACTTC. It codes for CASSLEGDRAVYEQYF.

This chain links TRBV7-3 with TRBJ2-7, with 8 bases lining up with TRBD2. The CDR3 totals 15 residues. The germline CDR1 and CDR2 sequences are SGHTA and FQGTGA. V was clipped by 3 bases and J by 5 bases; unmatched bases: 9. As DNA, the CDR3 is TGTGCCAGCAGCTTCCACGCGGGGGGACTCGACGAGCAGTACTTC. Protein product: CASSFHAGGLDEQYF.

This clone was seen only a few times. The chain employs TRBV7-2 and TRBJ1-2; D possibly corresponds to TRBD1 (6 bases). The germline V gene encodes CDR1 SGHTA and CDR2 FQGNSA. Trimming cost V 3 bases and J 1 base, with 15 bases left between them. The CDR3 has 16 amino acids. The CDR3 spells CASSFLDRFINYGYTF. DNA for the CDR3: TGTGCCAGCAGCTTCCTGGACAGATTCATTAACTATGGCTACACCTTC.

This chain joins TRBV5-4 and TRBJ2-7; 8 nucleotides match TRBD1. The V gene's germline CDR1 is SGHNT and CDR2 YYREEE (reference sequence). After removal of 4 bases from V and 3 bases from J, the junction contained 15 bases not matched to a gene. The length of the CDR3 is 17 residues. This CDR3 is CASSPGTGDHPGYEQYF. The CDR3 DNA is TGTGCCAGCAGCCCCGGGACAGGAGACCACCCCGGCTACGAGCAGTACTTC.

V is TRBV28 and J is TRBJ1-6; TRBD1 matches at 7 bases. Unmatched junction bases numbered 6, after V lost 5 bases and J lost 5 bases. The CDR3 spans 15 residues. Germline values: CDR1 MDHEN, CDR2 SYDVKM. CDR3 nucleotides: TGTGCCAGCAGTGAACAGGGGACGGATAATTCACCCCTCCACTTT. Residues: CASSEQGTDNSPLHF.